This T cell receptor (beta chain) was sequenced for a study of follicular helper T cells after annual influenza vaccination. For the study at large: Sampling occurred days 0, 7 and 28 after each influenza vaccination.

A note on this clone: Different DNA sequences within this sample yield the same CDR3.

The sample's time point: 2014-2015 season, pre-vaccination. Donors were community-dwelling with no influenza vaccine in the prior 6 months. Only in-frame clones appear in the TCRdb table, and some are missing; sequencing was by immunoSEQ multiplex PCR. The sample yields roughly 14,000 clones, under 80% seen once. Specimen: CXCR5- memory CD4+ T cells sorted from blood, collected on the day of influenza vaccination. The receptor was derived from an adult who received the influenza vaccine.

CDR3 DNA: TGTGCCAGCAGCTTAGGGCAGGGGTATGGCTACACCTTC. Residues: CASSLGQGYGYTF. The genes are TRBV7-9 and TRBJ1-2; D may be TRBD1 (6 bases). Germline CDR1 SEHNR, CDR2 FQNEAQ (reference sequence). V was trimmed by 1 base and J by 5 bases, leaving 8 bases between them. The CDR3 has 13 residues.